This record looks at one T cell receptor (beta chain) sequence and its context. Assay used: immunoSEQ multiplex PCR; TCRdb lists only in-frame clones, some missing. The sample has 200,000 to 250,000 clones; 83% are singletons. The data derive from a study of cytomegalovirus exposure and HLA in healthy donors. Trimming took 5 bases from V and 3 from J, leaving 7 bases between them. The length of the CDR3 is 13 residues. CDR1 is MNHEY, CDR2 SMNVEV, per germline (reference sequence). Sequencing was performed on PBMCs. The source of this sequence is a woman younger than 30 in good health and CMV-seronegative. The V and J genes are TRBV27 and TRBJ1-4; the D gene is possibly TRBD1 (5 bases). The CDR3 sequence: CASSRQSNEKLFF. The CDR3 DNA sequence: TGTGCCAGCAGTCGACAGTCTAATGAAAAACTGTTTTTT.